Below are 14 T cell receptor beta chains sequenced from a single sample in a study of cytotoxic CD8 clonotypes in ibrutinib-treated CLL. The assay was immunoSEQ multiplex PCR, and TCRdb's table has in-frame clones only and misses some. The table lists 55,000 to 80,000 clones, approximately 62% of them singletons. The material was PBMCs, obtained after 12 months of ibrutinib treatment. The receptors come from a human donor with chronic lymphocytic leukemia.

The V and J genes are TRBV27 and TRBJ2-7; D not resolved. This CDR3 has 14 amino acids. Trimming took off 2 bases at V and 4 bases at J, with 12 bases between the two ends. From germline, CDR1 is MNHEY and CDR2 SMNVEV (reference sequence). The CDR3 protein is CASSLDGVSYEQYF. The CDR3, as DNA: TGTGCCAGCAGTTTAGATGGGGTTTCATACGAGCAGTACTTC.

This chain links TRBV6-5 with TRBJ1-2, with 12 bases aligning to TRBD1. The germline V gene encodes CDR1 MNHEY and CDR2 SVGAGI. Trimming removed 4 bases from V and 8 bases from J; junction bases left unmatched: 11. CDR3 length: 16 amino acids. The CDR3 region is CASSSYPGQGAEGYTF. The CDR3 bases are TGTGCCAGCAGTTCCTACCCGGGACAGGGGGCAGAAGGCTACACCTTC.

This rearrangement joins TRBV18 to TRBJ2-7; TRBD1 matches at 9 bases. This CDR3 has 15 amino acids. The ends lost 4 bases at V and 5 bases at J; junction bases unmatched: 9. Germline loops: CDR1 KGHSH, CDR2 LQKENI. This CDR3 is CASSLTGTGNHEQYF. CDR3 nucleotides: TGTGCCAGCTCACTGACCGGGACAGGGAACCACGAGCAGTACTTC.

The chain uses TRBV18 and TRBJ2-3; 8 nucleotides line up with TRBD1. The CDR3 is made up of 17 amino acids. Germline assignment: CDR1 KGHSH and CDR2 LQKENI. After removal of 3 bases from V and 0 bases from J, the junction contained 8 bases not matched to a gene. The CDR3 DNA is TGTGCCAGCTCACCGATGACCGGGACAGGAAGCACAGATACGCAGTATTTT. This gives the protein CASSPMTGTGSTDTQYF.

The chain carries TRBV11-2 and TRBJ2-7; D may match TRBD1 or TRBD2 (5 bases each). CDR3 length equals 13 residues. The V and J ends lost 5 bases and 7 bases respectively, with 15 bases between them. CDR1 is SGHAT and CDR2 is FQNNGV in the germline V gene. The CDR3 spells CASSQRWGSEQYV. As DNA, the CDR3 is TGTGCCAGCAGCCAACGCTGGGGGTCTGAGCAGTACGTC.

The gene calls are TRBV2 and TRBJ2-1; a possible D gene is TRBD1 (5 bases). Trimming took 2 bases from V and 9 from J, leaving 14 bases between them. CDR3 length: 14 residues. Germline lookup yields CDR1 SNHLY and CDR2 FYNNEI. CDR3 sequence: CASSEQTVKGEQFF. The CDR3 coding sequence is TGTGCCAGCAGTGAACAGACAGTGAAGGGTGAGCAGTTCTTC.

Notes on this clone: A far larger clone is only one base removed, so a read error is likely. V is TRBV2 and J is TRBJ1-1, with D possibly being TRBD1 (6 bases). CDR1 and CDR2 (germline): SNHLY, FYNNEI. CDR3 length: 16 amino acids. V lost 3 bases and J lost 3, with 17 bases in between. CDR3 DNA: TGTGCCAGCAGTGACGTCGGGGGCGGTTTCTACACTGAAGCTTTCTTT. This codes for CASSDVGGGFYTEAFF. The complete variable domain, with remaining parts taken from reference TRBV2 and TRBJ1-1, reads EPEVTQTPSHQVTQMGQEVILRCVPISNHLYFYWYRQILGQKVEFLVSFYNNEISEKSEIFDDQFSVERPDGSNFTLKIRSTKLEDSAMYFCASSDVGGGFYTEAFFGQGTRLTVV.

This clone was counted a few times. In DNA, the CDR3 is TGTGCCAGCAGCCAACAGGGGATTGAAGCTTTCTTT. It translates to CASSQQGIEAFF. The rearrangement uses TRBV5-4 and TRBJ1-1; 7 bases are shared with TRBD1. CDR3 length: 12 amino acids. Unmatched junction bases numbered 4, after V lost 4 bases and J lost 7 bases. The V gene's germline CDR1 is SGHNT and CDR2 YYREEE (reference sequence).

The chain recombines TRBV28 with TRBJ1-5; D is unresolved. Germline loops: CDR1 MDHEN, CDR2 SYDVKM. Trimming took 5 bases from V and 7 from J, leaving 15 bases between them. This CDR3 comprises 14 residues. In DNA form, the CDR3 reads TGTGCCAGCAGTGCGCCGGACCTTTACCAGCCCCAGCATTTT. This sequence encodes CASSAPDLYQPQHF.

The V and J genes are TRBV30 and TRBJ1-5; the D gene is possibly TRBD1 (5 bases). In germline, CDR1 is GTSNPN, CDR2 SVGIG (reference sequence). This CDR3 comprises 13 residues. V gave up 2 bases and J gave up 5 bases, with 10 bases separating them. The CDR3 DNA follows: TGTGCCTGGAGTCAGGGTCCCGATCAGCCCCAGCATTTT. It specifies CAWSQGPDQPQHF.

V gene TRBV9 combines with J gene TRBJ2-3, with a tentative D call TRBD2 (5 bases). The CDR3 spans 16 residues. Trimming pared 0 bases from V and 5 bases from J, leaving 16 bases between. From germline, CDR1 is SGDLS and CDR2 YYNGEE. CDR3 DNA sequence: TGTGCCAGCAGCGTAGAAGTGAGGGTAGGTCAAGATACGCAGTATTTT. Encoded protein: CASSVEVRVGQDTQYF.

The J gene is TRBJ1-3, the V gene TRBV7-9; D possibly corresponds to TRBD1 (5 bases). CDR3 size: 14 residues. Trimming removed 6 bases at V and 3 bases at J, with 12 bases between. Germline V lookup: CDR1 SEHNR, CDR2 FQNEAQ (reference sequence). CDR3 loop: CASRARQGGNTIYF. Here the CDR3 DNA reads TGTGCCAGCAGGGCACGGCAGGGTGGAAACACCATATATTTT.

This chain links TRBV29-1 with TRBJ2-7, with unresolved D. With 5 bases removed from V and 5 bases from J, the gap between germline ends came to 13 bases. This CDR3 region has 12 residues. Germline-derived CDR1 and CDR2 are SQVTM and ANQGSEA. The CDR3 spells CSVRGVGNEQYV. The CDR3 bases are TGCAGCGTTCGTGGTGTGGGGAACGAGCAGTACGTC.

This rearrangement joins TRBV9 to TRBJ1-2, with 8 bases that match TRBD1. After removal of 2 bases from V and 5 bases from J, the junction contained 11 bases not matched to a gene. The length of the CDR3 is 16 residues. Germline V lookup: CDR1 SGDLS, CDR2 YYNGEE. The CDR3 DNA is TGTGCCAGCAGCGTCTTACCAGGGGGCGACGGGTATGGCTACACCTTC. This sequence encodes CASSVLPGGDGYGYTF.